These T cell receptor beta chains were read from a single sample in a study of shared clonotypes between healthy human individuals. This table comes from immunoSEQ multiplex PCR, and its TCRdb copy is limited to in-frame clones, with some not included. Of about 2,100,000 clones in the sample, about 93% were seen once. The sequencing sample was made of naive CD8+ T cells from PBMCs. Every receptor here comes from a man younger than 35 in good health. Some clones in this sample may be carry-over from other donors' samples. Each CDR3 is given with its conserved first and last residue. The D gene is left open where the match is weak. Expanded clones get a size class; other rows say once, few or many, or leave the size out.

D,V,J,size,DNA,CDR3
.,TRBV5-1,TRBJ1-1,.,TGCGCCAGCAGCCCCACGGGACTGACCACTGAAGCTTTCTTT,CASSPTGLTTEAFF
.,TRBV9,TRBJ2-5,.,TGTGCCAGCAGCGGCCGCAGGGACTCGGAGACCCAGTACTTC,CASSGRRDSETQYF
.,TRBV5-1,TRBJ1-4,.,TGCGCCAGCAGCTTCGGCAGGGTTACCGGTGAAAAACTGTTTTTT,CASSFGRVTGEKLFF
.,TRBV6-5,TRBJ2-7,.,TGTGCCAGCAGTTACTCTGAGTCCCTCTACGAGCAGTACTTC,CASSYSESLYEQYF
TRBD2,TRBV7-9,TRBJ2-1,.,TGTGCCAGCAACCAACCTAGCGGGGGGTTTGATGAGCAGTTCTTC,CASNQPSGGFDEQFF
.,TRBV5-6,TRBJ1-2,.,TGTGCCAGCAGCTTGGTTCAGGCCAACTATGGCTACACCTTC,CASSLVQANYGYTF
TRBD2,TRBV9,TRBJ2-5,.,TGTGCCAGCAGCGTAAGCAGCGGGAGGAGCCAAGAGACCCAGTACTTC,CASSVSSGRSQETQYF
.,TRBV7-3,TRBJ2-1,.,TGTGCCAGCAGCTTTGGTTATACGAGCTCCTACAATGAGCAGTTCTTC,CASSFGYTSSYNEQFF
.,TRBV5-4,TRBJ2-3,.,TGTGCCAGCAGCCCGGACAGACGCACAGATACGCAGTATTTT,CASSPDRRTDTQYF
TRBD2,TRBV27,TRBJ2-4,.,TGTGCCAGCAGTGGACCGGCGGGACTAGCGGGAGGCGGGGAAAACATTCAGTACTTC,CASSGPAGLAGGGENIQYF
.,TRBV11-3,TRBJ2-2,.,TGTGCCAGCAGCCCCCGGGGGGGGGAGCTGTTTTTT,CASSPRGGELFF
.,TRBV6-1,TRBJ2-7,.,TGTGCCAGCAGACGGGCCCCCCGGGATCTCGAGCAGTACTTC,CASRRAPRDLEQYF
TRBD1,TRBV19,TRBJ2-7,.,TGTGCCAGTAGTATTTTCCAGGGGGCGGCCTACGAGCAGTACTTC,CASSIFQGAAYEQYF
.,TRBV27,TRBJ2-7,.,TGTGCCAGCAGTTTACGGCCGGCCTACGAGCAGTACTTC,CASSLRPAYEQYF
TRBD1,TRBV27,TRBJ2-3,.,TGTGCCAGCAGTCGAGGGGGCGTAGATACGCAGTATTTT,CASSRGGVDTQYF
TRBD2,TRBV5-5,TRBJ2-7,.,TGTGCCAGCAGCTTAGGGTGGGGACTAGGCTACGAGCAGTACTTC,CASSLGWGLGYEQYF
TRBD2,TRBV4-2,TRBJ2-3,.,TGTGCCAGCAGCCAGGACGCGAGCGGGAGGGAATACACAGATACGCAGTATTTT,CASSQDASGREYTDTQYF
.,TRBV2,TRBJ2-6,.,TGTGCCAGCACAGGGAGTTCCCAGCCCATCAAGGCCAACGTCCTGACTTTC,CASTGSSQPIKANVLTF
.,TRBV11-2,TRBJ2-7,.,TGTGCCAGCAGAGGGGCGGATTTGGGCCACGAGCAGTACTTC,CASRGADLGHEQYF
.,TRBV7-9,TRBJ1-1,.,TGTGCCAGCAGCTTCGGAGGCTCCCCTGAAGCTTTCTTT,CASSFGGSPEAFF
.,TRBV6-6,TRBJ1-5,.,TGTGCCACTAACAATCAGCCCCAGCATTTT,CATNNQPQHF
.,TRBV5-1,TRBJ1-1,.,TGCGCCAGCAGCCCCGGACGGAACATGAACACTGAAGCTTTCTTT,CASSPGRNMNTEAFF
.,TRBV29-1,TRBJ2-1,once,TGCAGCGTTGAACAGAACTCCTACAATGAGCAGTTCTTC,CSVEQNSYNEQFF